A single T cell receptor (beta chain) is shown here with its context. Its antigen is unidentified. Amplification used 60 Vbeta primers and 13 Jbeta primers. The method was immunoSEQ multiplex PCR; TCRdb's version includes in-frame clones alone and lacks a portion of them. The repertoire holds about 180,000 clones, with approximately 81% as singletons. Trimming took off 0 bases at V and 10 bases at J, with 16 bases between the two ends. The CDR3 covers 14 residues. Germline loops: CDR1 MNHEY, CDR2 SVGAGI. The data stem from a study of cytomegalovirus exposure and HLA in healthy donors. Study-level findings and limits: The later analysis indicated that the majority of CMV-associated TCR beta chains appeared HLA-restricted. There were approximately 150 TCR beta chains listed as cytomegalovirus-associated.

Source material: PBMCs. The chain carries TRBV6-5 and TRBJ2-7; TRBD1 might be the D (5 bases). This receptor was taken from a man aged 30-40 years in good health and CMV-seronegative. CDR3 nucleotide sequence: TGTGCCAGCAGTTACTCCGGGCAGGGTGCCAAACAGTACTTC. Translated, it gives CASSYSGQGAKQYF.